The following is a TCR beta chain sequence with its context. The antigen remains unidentified. Primers used in a second PCR of roughly 6 to 12 cycles were a sample-barcoded 5' primer and a J-beta primer mix. TCRdb called the 5' RACE reads again in MiXCR, with one record for every CDR3 protein. Among roughly 1.5 million distinct CDR3 sequences, about 42% were seen once, and the ten largest hold about 4%. The sample is drawn from a study of blood T cells in healthy people across ages. The study, taken as a whole, reports: Estimated diversity, derived from one million T cells, was regarded as an underestimate. With unsorted PBMCs, a conclusive comparison of naive versus antigen-experienced cells was not possible.

Germline V gene sequence: CDR1 MNHEY, CDR2 SMNVEV (reference sequence). The CDR3 has 20 amino acids. Each sample gave at least 6 million isolated PBMCs. The TCR originated in a woman aged 18 to 35 in good health. The chain is built from TRBV27 and TRBJ2-1; 15 nucleotides match TRBD2. The DNA end is more similar to TRBJ2-7, so the J call may be wrong. What was sequenced was blood. Here the CDR3 DNA reads TGTGCCAGCAGTACCCGAGCCGGACTAGCGGGGGGGCCTAACTACAATGAGCAGTACTTC. Protein product: CASSTRAGLAGGPNYNEQYF.